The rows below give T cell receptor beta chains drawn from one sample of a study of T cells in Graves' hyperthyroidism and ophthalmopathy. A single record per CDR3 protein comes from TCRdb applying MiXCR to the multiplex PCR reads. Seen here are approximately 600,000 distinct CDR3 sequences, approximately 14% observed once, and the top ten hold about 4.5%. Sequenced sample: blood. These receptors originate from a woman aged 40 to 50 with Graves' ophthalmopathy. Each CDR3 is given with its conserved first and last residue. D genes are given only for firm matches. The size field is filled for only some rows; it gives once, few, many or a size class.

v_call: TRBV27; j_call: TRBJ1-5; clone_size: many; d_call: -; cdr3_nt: TGTGCCAGCAGTCCCGGGACACTAGTTAGCAATCAGCCCCAGCATTTT; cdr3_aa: CASSPGTLVSNQPQHF
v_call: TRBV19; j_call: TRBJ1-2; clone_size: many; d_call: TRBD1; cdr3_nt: TGTGCCAGTCATGGGACAGGGGACGCCTATGGCTACACCTTC; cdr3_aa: CASHGTGDAYGYTF
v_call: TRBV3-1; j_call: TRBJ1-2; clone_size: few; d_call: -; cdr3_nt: TGTGCCAGCAGCCAAGATCGAGGGGGTTACGACTATGGCTACACCTTC; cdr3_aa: CASSQDRGGYDYGYTF
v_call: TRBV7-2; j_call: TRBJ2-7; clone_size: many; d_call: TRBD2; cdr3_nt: TGTGCCAGCAGCTTAATAGGTGGGAGGGCAGCCGAGCAGTACTTC; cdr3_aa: CASSLIGGRAAEQYF
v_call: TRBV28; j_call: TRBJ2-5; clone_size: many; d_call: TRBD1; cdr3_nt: TGTGCCAGCAGTCGCGCTGGGACAGGGCAAGAGGCCCAGTACTTC; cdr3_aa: CASSRAGTGQEAQYF
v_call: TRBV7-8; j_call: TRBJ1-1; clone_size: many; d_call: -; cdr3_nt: TGTGCCAGCAGCTTAGACCGGGGGACCTCCGAAGCTTTCTTT; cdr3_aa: CASSLDRGTSEAFF
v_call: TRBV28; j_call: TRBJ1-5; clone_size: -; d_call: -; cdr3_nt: TGTGCCAGCAGTCAAATATTGGGGGGTCTCTTGCATTATCAGCCCCAGCATTTT; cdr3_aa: CASSQILGGLLHYQPQHF
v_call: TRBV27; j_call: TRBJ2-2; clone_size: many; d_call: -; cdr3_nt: TGTGCCAGCAGTTGGGACAACACCGGGGAGCTGTTTTTT; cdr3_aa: CASSWDNTGELFF
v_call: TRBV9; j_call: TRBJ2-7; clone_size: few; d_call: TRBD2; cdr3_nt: TGTGCCAGCAGCCACGGACTAGCGGGCGATCGACGCGAGCAGTACTTC; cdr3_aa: CASSHGLAGDRREQYF
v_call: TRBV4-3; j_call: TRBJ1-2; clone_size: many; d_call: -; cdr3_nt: TGCGCCAGCAGCCAAGGGGGCAGTGAAGGGGATATATATGGCTACACCTTC; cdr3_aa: CASSQGGSEGDIYGYTF
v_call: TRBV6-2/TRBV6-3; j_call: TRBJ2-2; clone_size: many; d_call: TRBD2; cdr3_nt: TGTGCCAGCAGTGGATGGACTAGCGGGATTGTCGGGGAGCTGTTTTTT; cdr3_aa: CASSGWTSGIVGELFF
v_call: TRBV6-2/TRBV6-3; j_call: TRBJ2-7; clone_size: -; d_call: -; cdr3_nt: TGTGCCAGCACTTCACCCCGCTGGGGAACCGAGCAGTACTTC; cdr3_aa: CASTSPRWGTEQYF
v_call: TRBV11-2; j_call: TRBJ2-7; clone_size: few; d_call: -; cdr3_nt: TGTGCCAGCAGCTTAGCCGGGACGCCGGCGGGGGAGCAGTACTTC; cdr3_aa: CASSLAGTPAGEQYF
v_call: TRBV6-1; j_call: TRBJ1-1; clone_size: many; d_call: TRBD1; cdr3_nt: TGTGCCAGCAGACTCAGGACAGGGCTAACGAACACTGAAGCTTTCTTT; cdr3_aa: CASRLRTGLTNTEAFF
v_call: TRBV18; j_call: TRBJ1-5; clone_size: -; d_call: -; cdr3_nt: TGTGCCAGCTCACTCACGCAGTGGAGGGACGGACAGCCCCAGCATTTT; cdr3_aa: CASSLTQWRDGQPQHF
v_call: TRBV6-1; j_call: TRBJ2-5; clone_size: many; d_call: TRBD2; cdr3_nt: TGTGCCAGCAGTGATCTTAGCGGGAGCTGGGAGACCCAGTACTTC; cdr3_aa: CASSDLSGSWETQYF
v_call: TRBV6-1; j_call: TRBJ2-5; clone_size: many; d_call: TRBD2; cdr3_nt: TGTGCCAGCAGTGAACGGACTAGCTCCCAAGAGACCCAGTACTTC; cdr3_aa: CASSERTSSQETQYF
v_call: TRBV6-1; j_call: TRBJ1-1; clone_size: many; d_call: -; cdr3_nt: TGTGCCAGCCGGAGAGGATACACTGAAGCTTTCTTT; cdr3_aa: CASRRGYTEAFF
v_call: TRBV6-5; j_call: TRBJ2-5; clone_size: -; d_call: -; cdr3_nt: TGTGCCAGCATGGGACTTCAAGAGACCCAGTACTTC; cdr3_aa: CASMGLQETQYF
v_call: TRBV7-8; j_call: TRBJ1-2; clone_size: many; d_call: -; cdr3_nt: TGTGCCAGCAGCTTAGACCCCGGGAGGGATGGCTACACCTTC; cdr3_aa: CASSLDPGRDGYTF
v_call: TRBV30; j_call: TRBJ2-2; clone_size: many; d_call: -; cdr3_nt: TGTGCCTGGGAATTCGAAGCGAACACCGGGGAGCTGTTTTTT; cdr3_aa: CAWEFEANTGELFF
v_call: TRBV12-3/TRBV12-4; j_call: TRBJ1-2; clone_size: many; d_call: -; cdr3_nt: TGTGCCAGCAGTACGGGACGCCGCTCGGGCTACACCTTC; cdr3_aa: CASSTGRRSGYTF
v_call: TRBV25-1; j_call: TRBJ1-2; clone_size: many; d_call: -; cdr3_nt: TGTGCCAGCAGTGAAAGGGACGGGAACTATGGCTACACCTTC; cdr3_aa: CASSERDGNYGYTF
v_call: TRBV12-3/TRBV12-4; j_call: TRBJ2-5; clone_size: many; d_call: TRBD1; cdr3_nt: TGTGCCAGCAGTTCGACAGGGCGCCCTGAGACCCAGTACTTC; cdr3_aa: CASSSTGRPETQYF
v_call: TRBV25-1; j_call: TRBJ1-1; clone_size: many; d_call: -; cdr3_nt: TGTGCCAGTGGAGCCTTGAACACTGAAGCTTTCTTT; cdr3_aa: CASGALNTEAFF
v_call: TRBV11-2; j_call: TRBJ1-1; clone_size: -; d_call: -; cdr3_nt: TGTGCCAGCAGCTTATTTAAGACCTCCACAGGTACTGAAGCTTTCTTT; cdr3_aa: CASSLFKTSTGTEAFF
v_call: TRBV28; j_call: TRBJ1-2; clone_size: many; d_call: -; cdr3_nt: TGTGCCAGCGGGGGCTGGGGGGGAGCTAACTATGGCTACACCTTC; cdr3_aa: CASGGWGGANYGYTF